Listed below are T cell receptor beta chains from one sample, sequenced in a study of radiation and T cells in renal cell carcinoma. Sequenced by immunoSEQ multiplex PCR; TCRdb stores in-frame clones only, minus some. The sample holds approximately 25,000 clones, under 65% seen once. The sample in question was tumor tissue, obtained from a patient whose treatment was nephrectomy without radiotherapy. These receptors were collected from a human donor with renal cell carcinoma. The CDR3 runs from the conserved cysteine through the conserved F or W. Fields, in order: D gene, V gene, J gene, clone size, CDR3 protein, CDR3 DNA. D genes are given only for firm matches. Size is omitted from some rows. Given values are once, few, many or a class for expanded clones.

.	TRBV29-1	TRBJ1-3	few	CSVGGLSGNTIYF	TGCAGCGTTGGGGGGCTCTCTGGAAACACCATATATTTT
.	TRBV6-6	TRBJ1-2	.	CASSYPRDRANYGYTF	TGTGCCAGCAGTTACCCCAGAGACAGAGCTAACTATGGCTACACCTTC
.	TRBV4-3	TRBJ1-6	few	CASSQEASTYNSPLHF	TGCGCCAGCAGCCAAGAGGCTAGTACCTATAATTCACCCCTCCACTTT
.	TRBV5-6	TRBJ1-4	.	CASSLAVKGGRGEKLFF	TGTGCCAGCAGCTTGGCCGTCAAGGGAGGAAGAGGGGAAAAACTGTTTTTT
TRBD2	TRBV5-1	TRBJ2-1	.	CASSVAGGNNEQFF	TGCGCCAGCAGTGTAGCGGGAGGTAACAATGAGCAGTTCTTC
TRBD2	TRBV7-3	TRBJ2-1	few	CASSSPPGGGPYNEQFF	TGTGCCAGCAGCTCACCTCCCGGCGGGGGGCCCTACAATGAGCAGTTCTTC
TRBD1	TRBV5-4	TRBJ2-2	.	CASSSSTGGRGTGELFF	TGTGCCAGCAGCTCCTCGACAGGGGGCAGAGGCACCGGGGAGCTGTTTTTT
TRBD1	TRBV30	TRBJ1-2	once	CAWSVTGTASYTF	TGTGCCTGGAGTGTGACCGGGACAGCGAGCTACACCTTC
TRBD1	TRBV7-2	TRBJ1-4	.	CASSFYRGVEEKLFF	TGTGCCAGCAGCTTTTACAGGGGAGTGGAGGAAAAACTGTTTTTT
.	TRBV18	TRBJ2-7	.	CASSPQVSSYEQYF	TGTGCCAGCTCACCACAGGTGTCCTCCTACGAGCAGTACTTC
TRBD1	TRBV7-2	TRBJ2-1	once	CASSLVRPGTGPFF	TGTGCCAGCAGCTTAGTACGGCCCGGGACAGGCCCCTTCTTC
.	TRBV18	TRBJ2-7	.	CASSPGPGSSYEQYF	TGTGCCAGCTCACCGGGGCCAGGGAGCTCCTACGAGCAGTACTTC
TRBD1	TRBV19	TRBJ2-7	.	CASSVPYDRAGEQYF	TGTGCCAGTAGTGTTCCATACGACAGGGCTGGGGAGCAGTACTTC
TRBD1	TRBV6-5	TRBJ2-7	.	CASSYSGTGIDEQYF	TGTGCCAGCAGTTACTCCGGGACAGGGATCGACGAGCAGTACTTC
TRBD1	TRBV7-9	TRBJ2-3	few	CASSSTNRGGTDTQYF	TGTGCCAGCAGCTCCACGAACAGGGGGGGCACAGATACGCAGTATTTT
TRBD1	TRBV4-2	TRBJ1-1	.	CASSQGQGTVNTEAFF	TGTGCCAGCAGCCAAGGACAGGGAACGGTGAACACTGAAGCTTTCTTT
.	TRBV6-6	TRBJ1-1	.	CASSYRGTTSTEAFF	TGTGCCAGCAGTTACAGGGGGACAACAAGCACTGAAGCTTTCTTT
TRBD1	TRBV5-1	TRBJ1-2	.	CASSTTGPLSGYTF	TGCGCCAGCAGCACGACAGGGCCTCTGAGTGGCTACACCTTC
.	TRBV30	TRBJ2-5	.	CAWSVSRETQYF	TGTGCCTGGAGTGTAAGTAGGGAGACCCAGTACTTC
.	TRBV5-1	TRBJ2-3	few	CASSFTGGGFGDTQYF	TGCGCCAGCAGCTTTACTGGAGGGGGCTTTGGGGATACGCAGTATTTT
TRBD1	TRBV4-1	TRBJ2-1	.	CASSRPDRGLHNEQFF	TGCGCCAGCAGCCGACCCGACAGGGGTCTCCACAATGAGCAGTTCTTC
.	TRBV4-2	TRBJ2-3	few	CASSQIARSQDTQYF	TGTGCCAGCAGCCAAATAGCAAGATCACAAGATACGCAGTATTTT
.	TRBV4-3	TRBJ1-5	.	CASSPDLSGTHSNQPQHF	TGCGCCAGCAGCCCGGATTTATCCGGGACTCATAGCAATCAGCCCCAGCATTTT
.	TRBV14	TRBJ1-6	large	CASSQGGTAKSVPLHF	TGTGCCAGCAGCCAAGGAGGAACGGCCAAATCGGTACCCCTCCACTTT
.	TRBV18	TRBJ2-7	.	CASSPPLNYEQYF	TGTGCCAGCTCACCACCCCTTAACTACGAGCAGTACTTC
.	TRBV4-1	TRBJ1-5	.	CASSQEEQGKGWGNQPQHF	TGCGCCAGCAGCCAAGAGGAACAGGGAAAAGGATGGGGCAATCAGCCCCAGCATTTT
.	TRBV7-2	TRBJ1-3	.	CASSLAGFSGNTIYF	TGTGCCAGCAGCTTAGCGGGTTTCTCTGGAAACACCATATATTTT
.	TRBV20-1	TRBJ2-3	.	CSAFRDTQYF	TGCAGTGCTTTCCGCGATACGCAGTATTTT
.	TRBV7-8	TRBJ1-3	.	CASSFRALSSGNTIYF	TGTGCCAGCAGCTTCCGGGCCCTTAGCTCTGGAAACACCATATATTTT
.	TRBV12-5	TRBJ2-7	.	CASGFHTPRDEQYF	TGTGCTAGTGGTTTCCACACCCCAAGGGACGAGCAGTACTTC
.	TRBV19	TRBJ2-5	.	CASSIRGETQYF	TGTGCCAGTAGTATTAGAGGAGAGACCCAGTACTTC
TRBD2	TRBV27	TRBJ2-5	.	CASSPGEGQETQYF	TGTGCCAGCAGTCCTGGGGAGGGTCAAGAGACCCAGTACTTC
TRBD1	TRBV11-2	TRBJ2-2	.	CASIQQGASGELFF	TGTGCCAGCATCCAACAGGGGGCGTCCGGGGAGCTGTTTTTT
.	TRBV6-5	TRBJ1-3	few	CASSRYSGNTIYF	TGTGCCAGCAGTAGGTACTCTGGAAACACCATATATTTT
TRBD1	TRBV6-5	TRBJ1-2	.	CASSSWTGGNYGYTF	TGTGCCAGCAGTTCGTGGACAGGGGGCAACTATGGCTACACCTTC
.	TRBV6-5	TRBJ1-2	.	CASSYGTPPNYGYTF	TGTGCCAGCAGTTACGGGACACCACCTAACTATGGCTACACCTTC
.	TRBV27	TRBJ1-4	few	CASSLGEKLFF	TGTGCCAGCAGTTTGGGTGAAAAACTGTTTTTT
.	TRBV6-6	TRBJ2-7	.	CASSSHDSGKYEQYF	TGTGCCAGCAGTTCCCACGACTCAGGGAAGTACGAGCAGTACTTC
.	TRBV11-3	TRBJ1-2	.	CASSLWGDGYTF	TGTGCCAGCAGCTTATGGGGTGATGGCTACACCTTC
TRBD1	TRBV5-4	TRBJ2-1	.	CASSLPGGQGSNEQFF	TGTGCCAGCAGCTTACCCGGGGGACAGGGGAGCAATGAGCAGTTCTTC
.	TRBV7-9	TRBJ1-1	.	CASSFGDSLNRNTEAFF	TGTGCCAGCAGCTTTGGCGATTCCCTAAACAGGAACACTGAAGCTTTCTTT
.	TRBV7-2	TRBJ1-2	.	CASSPLTSGGYTF	TGTGCCAGCAGCCCCCTCACCTCGGGCGGCTACACCTTC
.	TRBV18	TRBJ2-7	.	CASSPITGSSYEQYF	TGTGCCAGCTCACCCATTACAGGGAGCTCCTACGAGCAGTACTTC
.	TRBV7-2	TRBJ1-2	.	CASSLVLLRGGYTF	TGTGCCAGCAGCTTAGTTCTTCTTCGGGGGGGCTACACCTTC
TRBD1	TRBV7-8	TRBJ2-1	.	CASSPGQGSYNEQFF	TGTGCCAGCAGCCCCGGACAGGGCTCCTACAATGAGCAGTTCTTC
.	TRBV7-9	TRBJ2-7	medium-sized	CASSLPISYEQYF	TGTGCCAGCAGCCTCCCGATCTCCTACGAGCAGTACTTC
.	TRBV4-2	TRBJ2-7	.	CASSPLGGTAFPYEQYF	TGTGCCAGCAGCCCGTTAGGGGGGACAGCTTTTCCCTACGAGCAGTACTTC
.	TRBV5-4	TRBJ1-1	.	CASSTRTVMNTEAFF	TGTGCCAGCAGCACTCGGACAGTTATGAACACTGAAGCTTTCTTT
.	TRBV2	TRBJ2-7	few	CATGGYDEQYF	TGTGCCACCGGGGGTTACGACGAGCAGTACTTC
.	TRBV7-2	TRBJ2-3	few	CASSLALGLDSDTQYF	TGTGCCAGCAGCTTAGCGCTAGGTCTTGATTCGGATACGCAGTATTTT
.	TRBV5-1	TRBJ2-3	.	CASGRSSSTDTQYF	TGCGCCAGCGGCCGTAGTTCTAGCACAGATACGCAGTATTTT
.	TRBV4-1	TRBJ2-6	.	CASSLPRVPLSGANVLTF	TGCGCCAGCAGCCTTCCCAGGGTCCCACTCTCTGGGGCCAACGTCCTGACTTTC
TRBD2	TRBV14	TRBJ2-4	medium-sized	CASSQEFVELAGIAKNIQYF	TGTGCCAGCAGCCAAGAATTCGTGGAACTAGCGGGGATTGCCAAAAACATTCAGTACTTC
.	TRBV4-3	TRBJ1-5	many	CASSQDRSNQPQHF	TGCGCCAGCAGCCAGGACCGGTCCAATCAGCCCCAGCATTTT
.	TRBV7-6	TRBJ1-4	.	CASSSSQNEKLFF	TGTGCCAGCAGCTCGAGTCAAAATGAAAAACTGTTTTTT
TRBD1	TRBV15	TRBJ2-1	.	CATSRITGVGNEQFF	TGTGCCACCAGCAGGATTACAGGGGTTGGCAATGAGCAGTTCTTC
.	TRBV6-1	TRBJ1-2	.	CASTRDYGYTF	TGTGCCAGCACCCGGGACTATGGCTACACCTTC